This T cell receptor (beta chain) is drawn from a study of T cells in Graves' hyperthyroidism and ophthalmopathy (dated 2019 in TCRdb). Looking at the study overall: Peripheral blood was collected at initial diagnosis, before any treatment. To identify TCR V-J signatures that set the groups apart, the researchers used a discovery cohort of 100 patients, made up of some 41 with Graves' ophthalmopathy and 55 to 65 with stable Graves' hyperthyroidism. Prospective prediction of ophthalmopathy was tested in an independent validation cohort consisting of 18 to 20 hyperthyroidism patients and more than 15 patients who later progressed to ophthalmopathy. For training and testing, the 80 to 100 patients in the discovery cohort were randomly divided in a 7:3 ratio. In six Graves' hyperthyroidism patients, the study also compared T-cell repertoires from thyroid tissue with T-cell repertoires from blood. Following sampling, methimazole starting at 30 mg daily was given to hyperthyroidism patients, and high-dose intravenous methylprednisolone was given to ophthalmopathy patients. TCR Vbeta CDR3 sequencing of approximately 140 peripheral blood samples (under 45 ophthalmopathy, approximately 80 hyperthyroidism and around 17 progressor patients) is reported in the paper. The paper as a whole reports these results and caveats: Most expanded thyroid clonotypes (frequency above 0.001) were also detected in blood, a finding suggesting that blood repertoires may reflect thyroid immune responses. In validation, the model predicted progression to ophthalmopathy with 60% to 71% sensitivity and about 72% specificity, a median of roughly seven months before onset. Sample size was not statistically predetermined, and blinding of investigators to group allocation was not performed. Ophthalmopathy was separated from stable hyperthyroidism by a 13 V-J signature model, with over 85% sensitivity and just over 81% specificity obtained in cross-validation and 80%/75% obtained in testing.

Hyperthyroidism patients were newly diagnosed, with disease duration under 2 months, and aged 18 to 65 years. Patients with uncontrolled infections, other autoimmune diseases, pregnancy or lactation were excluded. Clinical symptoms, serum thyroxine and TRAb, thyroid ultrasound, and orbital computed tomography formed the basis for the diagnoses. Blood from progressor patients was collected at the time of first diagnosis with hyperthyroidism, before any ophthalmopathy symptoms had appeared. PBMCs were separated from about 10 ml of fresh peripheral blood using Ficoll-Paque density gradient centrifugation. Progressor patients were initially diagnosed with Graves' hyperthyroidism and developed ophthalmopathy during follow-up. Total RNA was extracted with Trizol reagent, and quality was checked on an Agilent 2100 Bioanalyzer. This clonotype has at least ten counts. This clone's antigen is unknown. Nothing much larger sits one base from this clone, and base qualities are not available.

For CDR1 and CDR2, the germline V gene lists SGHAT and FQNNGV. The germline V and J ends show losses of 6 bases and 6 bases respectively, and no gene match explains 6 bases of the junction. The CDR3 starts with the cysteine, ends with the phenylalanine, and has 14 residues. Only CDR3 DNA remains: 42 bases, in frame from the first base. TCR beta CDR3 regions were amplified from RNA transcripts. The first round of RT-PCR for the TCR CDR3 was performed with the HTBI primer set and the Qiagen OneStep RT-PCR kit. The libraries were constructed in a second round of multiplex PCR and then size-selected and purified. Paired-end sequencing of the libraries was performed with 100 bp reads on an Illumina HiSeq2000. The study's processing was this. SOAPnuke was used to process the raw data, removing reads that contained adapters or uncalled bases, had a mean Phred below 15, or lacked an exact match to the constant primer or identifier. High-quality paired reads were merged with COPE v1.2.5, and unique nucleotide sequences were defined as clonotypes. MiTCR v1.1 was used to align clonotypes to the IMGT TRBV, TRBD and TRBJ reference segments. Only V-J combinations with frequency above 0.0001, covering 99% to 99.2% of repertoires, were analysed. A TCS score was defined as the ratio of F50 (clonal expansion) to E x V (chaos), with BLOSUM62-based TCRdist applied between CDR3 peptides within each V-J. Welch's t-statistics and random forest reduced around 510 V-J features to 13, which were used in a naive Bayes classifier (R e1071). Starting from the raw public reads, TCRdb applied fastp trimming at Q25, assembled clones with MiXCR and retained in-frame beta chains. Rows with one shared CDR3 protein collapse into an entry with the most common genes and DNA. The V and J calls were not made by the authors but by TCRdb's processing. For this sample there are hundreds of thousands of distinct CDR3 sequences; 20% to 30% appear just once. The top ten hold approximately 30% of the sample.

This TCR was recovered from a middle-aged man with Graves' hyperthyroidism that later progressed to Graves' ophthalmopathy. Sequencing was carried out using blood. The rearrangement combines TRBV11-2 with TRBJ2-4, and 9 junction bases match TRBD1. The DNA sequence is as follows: TGTGCCAGCAGACCCACAGGGGGCGTAAACATTCAGTACTTC. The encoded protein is CASRPTGGVNIQYF.